These 17 T cell receptor beta chains share one sample of origin, sequenced in a study of shared clonotypes between healthy human individuals. CD45RO-negative, CCR7-positively selected cells formed the naive CD8 fraction, excluding terminally differentiated effector memory CD45RA+ cells. Produced via immunoSEQ multiplex PCR; TCRdb's table is partial and in-frame only. The table shows fewer than 700,000 clones, with approximately 95% occurring only once. Sequenced sample: naive CD8+ T cells sorted from blood. The receptors come from a woman aged 25 to 39 in good health.

This chain joins TRBV28 and TRBJ2-7; no firm D call. V was pared by 3 bases and J by 1 base, with 16 bases between. The V gene's germline CDR1 is MDHEN and CDR2 SYDVKM. CDR3 length: 16 residues. For the CDR3, the DNA is TGTGCCAGCAGTTTTTCTATCACTGCAACATCCTACGAGCAGTACTTC. This codes for CASSFSITATSYEQYF. Full variable domain (outside the CDR3, taken from reference TRBV28 and TRBJ2-7): DVKVTQSSRYLVKRTGEKVFLECVQDMDHENMFWYRQDPGLGLRLIYFSYDVKMKEKGDIPEGYSVSREKKERFSLILESASTNQTSMYLCASSFSITATSYEQYFGPGTRLTVT.

As DNA, the CDR3 is TGCGCCAGCAGCCAAGATTTGTTGGCGGGAGGCCCCTCCTACAATGAGCAGTTCTTC. Encoded protein: CASSQDLLAGGPSYNEQFF. The rearrangement links TRBV4-1 to TRBJ2-1; TRBD2 matches 8 bases. Germline CDR1 reads MGHRA; CDR2 reads YSYEKL. This CDR3 is built from 19 residues. V gave up 0 bases and J gave up 0 bases; unmatched junction bases: 10.

The chain links TRBV29-1 to TRBJ2-7; TRBD1 matches 7 bases. CDR1 and CDR2 (germline): SQVTM, ANQGSEA. This CDR3 contains 12 residues. J lost 7 bases, V lost 6 bases, and 9 bases had no gene match. CDR3 protein: CSVDTGAGEQYF. The DNA of the CDR3 is TGCAGCGTGGATACAGGGGCAGGGGAGCAGTACTTC.

The chain links TRBV2 to TRBJ2-7; TRBD1 might be the D (6 bases). Germline V lookup: CDR1 SNHLY, CDR2 FYNNEI. The V gene lost 3 bases and the J gene lost 0 bases, with 12 bases spanning the gap. The CDR3 is made up of 15 amino acids. CDR3 in amino acids: CASSESQGPSYEQYF. The CDR3 coding sequence is TGTGCCAGCAGTGAGTCCCAGGGGCCCTCCTACGAGCAGTACTTC.

V is TRBV4-1 and J is TRBJ2-5; D is perhaps TRBD2 (5 bases). Per the germline V gene, CDR1 is MGHRA and CDR2 is YSYEKL. This CDR3 comprises 16 residues. The V gene lost 5 bases and the J gene lost 0 bases, with 16 bases spanning the gap. For the CDR3, the DNA is TGCGCCAGCAGCGATAGAGGACTTGTTGACCAAGAGACCCAGTACTTC. Translating it yields CASSDRGLVDQETQYF.

The gene calls are TRBV7-9 and TRBJ2-3; D possibly corresponds to TRBD1 (6 bases). The length of the CDR3 is 14 residues. V was trimmed by 5 bases and J by 5 bases, leaving 14 bases between them. CDR1 and CDR2 (germline): SEHNR, FQNEAQ (reference sequence). The CDR3 is CASSVSTGGDTQYF. CDR3 DNA: TGTGCCAGCAGCGTCTCGACAGGAGGAGATACGCAGTATTTT. Full variable domain (outside the CDR3, taken from reference TRBV7-9 and TRBJ2-3): DTGVSQNPRHKITKRGQNVTFRCDPISEHNRLYWYRQTLGQGPEFLTYFQNEAQLEKSRLLSDRFSAERPKGSFSTLEIQRTEQGDSAMYLCASSVSTGGDTQYFGPGTRLTVL.

This clone was observed a handful of times. This sequence joins TRBV7-9 and TRBJ2-7; 9 positions agree with TRBD2. The germline gives CDR1 SEHNR, CDR2 FQNEAQ (reference sequence). The ends lost 3 bases at V and 6 bases at J; junction bases unmatched: 0. CDR3 size: 12 residues. CDR3 protein: CASSFSGSEQYF. Here the CDR3 DNA reads TGTGCCAGCAGCTTTAGCGGGAGCGAGCAGTACTTC. Full variable domain (missing parts from reference TRBV7-9 and TRBJ2-7): DTGVSQNPRHKITKRGQNVTFRCDPISEHNRLYWYRQTLGQGPEFLTYFQNEAQLEKSRLLSDRFSAERPKGSFSTLEIQRTEQGDSAMYLCASSFSGSEQYFGPGTRLTVT.

V usage is TRBV4-1 and J usage is TRBJ2-2, with 11 positions matching TRBD1. CDR1 MGHRA and CDR2 YSYEKL come from the germline V gene. The CDR3 is 18 residues long. Trimming took 3 bases from V and 5 from J; bases not matched to a gene: 11. The CDR3 region has the DNA TGCGCCAGCAGCCACTTTGGGACAGGGGGATTGGTAACCGGGGAGCTGTTTTTT. Its protein is CASSHFGTGGLVTGELFF.

This clone was recorded only once. This sequence joins TRBV28 and TRBJ1-1, with no clear D. V lost 4 bases and J lost 0, with 9 bases in between. This CDR3 comprises 14 residues. Germline-derived CDR1 and CDR2 are MDHEN and SYDVKM. The CDR3 DNA is TGTGCCAGCAGTTCGCCTCGGGTGAACACTGAAGCTTTCTTT. Translation: CASSSPRVNTEAFF. The variable domain in full, with the rest retrieved from reference TRBV28 and TRBJ1-1, is DVKVTQSSRYLVKRTGEKVFLECVQDMDHENMFWYRQDPGLGLRLIYFSYDVKMKEKGDIPEGYSVSREKKERFSLILESASTNQTSMYLCASSSPRVNTEAFFGQGTRLTVV.

V is TRBV27 and J is TRBJ2-7, with 9 bases fitting TRBD2. Germline V gives CDR1 MNHEY, CDR2 SMNVEV (reference sequence). There are 16 residues in the CDR3. V lost 8 bases, J lost 4 bases, and 15 bases stayed unmatched. The CDR3 protein is CASAGNSGRGYYEQYF. As DNA, the CDR3 is TGTGCCAGCGCCGGGAATAGCGGGAGAGGGTATTACGAGCAGTACTTC.

The V gene is TRBV4-1, the J gene TRBJ2-3, with 8 bases that match TRBD2. CDR1 and CDR2 (germline): MGHRA, YSYEKL. CDR3 size: 18 residues. Losses at the gene ends were 4 bases for V and 0 bases for J; bases not matched to a gene: 12. The CDR3 protein is CASSRGVAGLISTDTQYF. CDR3 bases: TGCGCCAGCAGCCGGGGGGTAGCGGGACTAATAAGCACAGATACGCAGTATTTT.

The chain recombines TRBV28 with TRBJ2-5; TRBD2 aligns across 12 bases. With the DNA end fitting TRBJ2-7 better, the J assignment may be wrong. The CDR3 is 16 residues long. Germline loops: CDR1 MDHEN, CDR2 SYDVKM. The CDR3 reads CASRGLAGGPSYEQYF. CDR3 DNA: TGTGCCAGCAGGGGTCTAGCGGGAGGGCCCTCCTACGAGCAGTACTTC.

About this clone: The junction shows a germline mismatch at one end, possibly a read error. The J gene is TRBJ1-1, the V gene TRBV27, with TRBD1 matching over 7 bases. The CDR3 extends over 14 amino acids. The germline V gene has CDR1 MNHEY and CDR2 SMNVEV (reference sequence). The CDR3 nucleotides read TGTGCCAGCAGTTCTACAGGGGTGAATACTGAAGCTTTCTTT. This translates into CASSSTGVNTEAFF.

J is TRBJ2-3 and V is TRBV4-1; 11 nucleotides align to TRBD2. Unmatched junction bases numbered 7, after V lost 1 base and J lost 4 bases. The CDR3 runs 17 residues. Germline CDR1 reads MGHRA; CDR2 reads YSYEKL. CDR3 in amino acids: CASSQGPLAGESDTQYF. CDR3 nucleotide sequence: TGCGCCAGCAGCCAAGGACCACTAGCGGGAGAATCAGATACGCAGTATTTT.

The V call is TRBV13, the J call TRBJ2-1; D gene uncertain. CDR3 length equals 15 residues. Trimming stripped 2 bases from V and 2 bases from J, with 10 bases between. Germline CDR1 PRHDT, CDR2 FYEKMQ (reference sequence). The CDR3 bases are TGTGCCAGCAGCTTATTAGGTAATGCCTACAATGAGCAGTTCTTC. Translated, it gives CASSLLGNAYNEQFF.

The chain recombines TRBV10-3 with TRBJ2-4, with TRBD2 matching 12 bases. Germline values: CDR1 ENHRY, CDR2 SYGVKD. There are 15 residues in the CDR3. Trimming took 5 bases from V and 8 from J; bases not matched to a gene: 7. DNA for the CDR3: TGTGCCATCAGTCCTAGCGGGAGGGCCGAGGACATTCAGTACTTC. It specifies CAISPSGRAEDIQYF.

V gene TRBV15 combines with J gene TRBJ1-3, with D hard to call. Trimming took 1 base from V and 0 from J, leaving 16 bases between them. CDR3 length equals 18 residues. Per germline, CDR1 LNHNV and CDR2 YYDKDF (reference sequence). The chain's CDR3 is CATSRVLRRTSSGNTIYF. DNA for the CDR3: TGTGCCACCAGCAGAGTTCTAAGGCGGACTAGCTCTGGAAACACCATATATTTT.